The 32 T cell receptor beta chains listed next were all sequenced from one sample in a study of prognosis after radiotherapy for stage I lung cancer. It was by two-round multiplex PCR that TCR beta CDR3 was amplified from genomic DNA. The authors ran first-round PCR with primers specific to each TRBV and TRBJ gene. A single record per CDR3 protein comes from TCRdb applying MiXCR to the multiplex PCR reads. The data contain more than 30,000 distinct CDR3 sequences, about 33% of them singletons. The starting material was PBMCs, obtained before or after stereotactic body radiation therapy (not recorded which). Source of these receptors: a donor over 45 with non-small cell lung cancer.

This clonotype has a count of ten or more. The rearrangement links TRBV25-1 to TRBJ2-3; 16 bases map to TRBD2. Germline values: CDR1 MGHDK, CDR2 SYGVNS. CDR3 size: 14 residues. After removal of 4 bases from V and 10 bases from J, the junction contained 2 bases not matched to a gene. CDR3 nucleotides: TGTGCCAGCAGTGCGGGGACTAGCGGGAGGGCGCAGTATTTT. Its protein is CASSAGTSGRAQYF.

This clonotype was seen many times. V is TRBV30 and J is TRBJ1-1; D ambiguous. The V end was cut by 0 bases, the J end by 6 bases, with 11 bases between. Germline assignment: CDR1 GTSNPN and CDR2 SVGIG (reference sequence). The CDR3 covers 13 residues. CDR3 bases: TGTGCCTGGAGTGTACACGGACGGTCTGAAGCTTTCTTT. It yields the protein CAWSVHGRSEAFF. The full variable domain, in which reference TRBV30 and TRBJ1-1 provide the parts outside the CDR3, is SQTIHQWPATLVQPVGSPLSLECTVEGTSNPNLYWYRQAAGRGLQLLFYSVGIGQISSEVPQNLSASRPQDRQFILSSKKLLLSDSGFYLCAWSVHGRSEAFFGQGTRLTVV.

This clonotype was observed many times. CDR3 sequence reads: CASSLLGSGELFF. CDR3 coding DNA: TGTGCCAGCAGCCTATTGGGGTCCGGGGAGCTGTTTTTT. The gene calls are TRBV3-1 and TRBJ2-2; D gene unclear. There are 13 residues in the CDR3. Germline lookup yields CDR1 LGHDT and CDR2 YNNKEL (reference sequence). V gave up 4 bases and J gave up 6 bases, with 9 bases separating them.

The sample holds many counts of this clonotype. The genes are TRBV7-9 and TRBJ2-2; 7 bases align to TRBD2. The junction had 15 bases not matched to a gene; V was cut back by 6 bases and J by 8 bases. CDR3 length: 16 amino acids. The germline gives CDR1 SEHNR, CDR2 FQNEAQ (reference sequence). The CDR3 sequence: CASSPLAADGGGELFF. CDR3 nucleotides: TGTGCCAGCAGTCCCCTAGCGGCAGACGGTGGGGGGGAGCTGTTTTTT. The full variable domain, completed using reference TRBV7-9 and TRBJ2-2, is DTGVSQNPRHKITKRGQNVTFRCDPISEHNRLYWYRQTLGQGPEFLTYFQNEAQLEKSRLLSDRFSAERPKGSFSTLEIQRTEQGDSAMYLCASSPLAADGGGELFFGEGSRLTVL.

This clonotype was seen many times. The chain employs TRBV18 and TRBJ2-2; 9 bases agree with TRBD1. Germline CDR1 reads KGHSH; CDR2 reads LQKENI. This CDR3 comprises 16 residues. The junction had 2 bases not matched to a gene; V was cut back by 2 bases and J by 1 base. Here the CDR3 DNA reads TGTGCCAGCTCACCAGCGGGACAGGGGAACACCGGGGAGCTGTTTTTT. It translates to CASSPAGQGNTGELFF.

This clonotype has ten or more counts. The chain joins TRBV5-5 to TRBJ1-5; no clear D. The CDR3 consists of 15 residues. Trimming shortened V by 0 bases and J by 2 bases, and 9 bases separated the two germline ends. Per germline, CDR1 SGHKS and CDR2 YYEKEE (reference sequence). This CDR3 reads CASSLGVIGNQPQHF. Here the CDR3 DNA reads TGTGCCAGCAGCTTGGGTGTTATAGGCAATCAGCCCCAGCATTTT.

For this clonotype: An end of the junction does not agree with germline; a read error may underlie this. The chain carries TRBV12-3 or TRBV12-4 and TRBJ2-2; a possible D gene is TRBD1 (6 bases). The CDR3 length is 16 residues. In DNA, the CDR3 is TGTTCCAGCAGCCCCGCCCCGGGACATAGCACCGGGGAGCTGTTTTTT. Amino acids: CSSSPAPGHSTGELFF.

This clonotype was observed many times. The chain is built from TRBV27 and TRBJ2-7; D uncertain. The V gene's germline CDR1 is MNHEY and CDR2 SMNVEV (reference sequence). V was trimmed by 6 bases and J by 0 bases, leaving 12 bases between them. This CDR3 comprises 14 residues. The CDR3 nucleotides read TGTGCCAGCAGCCGAGGTGGGGACTCCTACGAGCAGTACTTC. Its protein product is CASSRGGDSYEQYF.

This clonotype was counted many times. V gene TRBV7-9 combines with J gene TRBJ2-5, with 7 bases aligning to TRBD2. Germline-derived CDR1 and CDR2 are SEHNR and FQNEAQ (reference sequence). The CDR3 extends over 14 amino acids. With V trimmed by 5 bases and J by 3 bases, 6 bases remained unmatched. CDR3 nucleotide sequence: TGTGCCAGCAGCAAAGCTAGCGGAGAAGAGACCCAGTACTTC. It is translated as CASSKASGEETQYF.

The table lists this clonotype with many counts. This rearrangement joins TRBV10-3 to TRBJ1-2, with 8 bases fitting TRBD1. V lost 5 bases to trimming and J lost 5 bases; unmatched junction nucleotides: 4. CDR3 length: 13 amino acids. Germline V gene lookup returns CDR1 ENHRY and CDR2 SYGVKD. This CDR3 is CAISPGGDYGYTF. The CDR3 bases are TGTGCCATCAGTCCAGGGGGCGATTATGGCTACACCTTC.

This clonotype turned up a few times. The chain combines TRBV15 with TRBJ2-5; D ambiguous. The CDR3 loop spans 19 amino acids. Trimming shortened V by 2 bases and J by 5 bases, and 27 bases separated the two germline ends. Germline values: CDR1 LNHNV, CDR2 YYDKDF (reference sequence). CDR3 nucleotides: TGTGCCACCAGCAGAAGAGAGAGACGGACCTCCCGCGCGATTGAGACCCAGTACTTC. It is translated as CATSRRERRTSRAIETQYF.

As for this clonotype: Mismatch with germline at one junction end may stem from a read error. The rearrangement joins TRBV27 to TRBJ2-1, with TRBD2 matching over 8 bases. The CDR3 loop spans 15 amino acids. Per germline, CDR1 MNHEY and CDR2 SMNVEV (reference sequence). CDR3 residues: CASSFHFSGMDDQFF. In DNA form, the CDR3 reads TGTGCCAGCAGTTTCCATTTTAGCGGGATGGATGATCAGTTCTTC.

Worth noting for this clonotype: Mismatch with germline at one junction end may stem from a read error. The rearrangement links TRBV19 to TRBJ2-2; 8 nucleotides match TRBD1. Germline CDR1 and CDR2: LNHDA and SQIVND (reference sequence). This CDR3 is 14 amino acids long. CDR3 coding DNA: TGTGCCAGTATCGAGACAGGGGACACCGGCGAGCTGTTTTTT. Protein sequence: CASIETGDTGELFF.

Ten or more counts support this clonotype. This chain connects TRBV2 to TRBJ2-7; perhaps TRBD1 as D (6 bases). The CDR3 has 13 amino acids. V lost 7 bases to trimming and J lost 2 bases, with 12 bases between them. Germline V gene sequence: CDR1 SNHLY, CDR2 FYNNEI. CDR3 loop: CASKPTGAYEQYF. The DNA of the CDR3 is TGTGCCAGCAAACCGACAGGAGCCTACGAGCAGTACTTC.

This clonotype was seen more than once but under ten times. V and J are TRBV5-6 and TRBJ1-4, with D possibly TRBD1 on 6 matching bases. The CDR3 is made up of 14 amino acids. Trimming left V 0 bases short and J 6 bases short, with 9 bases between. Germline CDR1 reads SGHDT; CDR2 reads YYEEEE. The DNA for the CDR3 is TGTGCCAGCAGCTTGGACAGGGCTGATGAAAAACTGTTTTTT. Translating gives CASSLDRADEKLFF.

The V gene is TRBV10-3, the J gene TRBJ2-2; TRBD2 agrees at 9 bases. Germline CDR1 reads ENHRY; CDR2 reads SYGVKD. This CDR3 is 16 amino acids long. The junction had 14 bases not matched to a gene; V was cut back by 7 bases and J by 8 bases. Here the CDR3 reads CAINGRAGGFEGELFF. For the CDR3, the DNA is TGTGCCATCAACGGGAGGGCGGGAGGGTTTGAAGGGGAGCTGTTTTTT.

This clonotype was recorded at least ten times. The chain's CDR3 is CASNLEGATYNEQFF. The CDR3 DNA reads TGTGCCAGTAACTTGGAGGGGGCGACCTACAATGAGCAGTTCTTC. J is TRBJ2-1 and V is TRBV19, with a tentative D call TRBD1 (7 bases). Germline assignment: CDR1 LNHDA and CDR2 SQIVND (reference sequence). The CDR3 totals 15 residues. V was shortened by 7 bases and J by 2 bases, with 15 bases between the two germline ends.

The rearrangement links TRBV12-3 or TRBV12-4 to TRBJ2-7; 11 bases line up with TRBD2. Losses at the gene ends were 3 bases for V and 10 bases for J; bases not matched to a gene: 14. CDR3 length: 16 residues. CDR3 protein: CASSLTSGKALYGQYF. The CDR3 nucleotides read TGTGCCAGCAGTTTGACTAGCGGGAAGGCCCTGTACGGTCAGTACTTC.

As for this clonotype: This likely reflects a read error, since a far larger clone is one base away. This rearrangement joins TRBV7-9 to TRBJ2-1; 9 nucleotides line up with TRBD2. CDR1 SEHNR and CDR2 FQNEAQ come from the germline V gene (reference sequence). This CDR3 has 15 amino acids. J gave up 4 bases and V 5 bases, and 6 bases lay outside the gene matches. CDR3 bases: TGTGCCAGCAGCGAAAATAGCGGGAGTTACAATGAGCAGTTCTTC. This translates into CASSENSGSYNEQFF.

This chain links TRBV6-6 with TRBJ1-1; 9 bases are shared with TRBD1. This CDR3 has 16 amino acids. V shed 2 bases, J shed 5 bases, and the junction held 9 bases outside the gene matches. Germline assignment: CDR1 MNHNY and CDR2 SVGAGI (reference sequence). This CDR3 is CASSYPMTGGKTEAFF. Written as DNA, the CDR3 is TGTGCCAGCAGTTACCCGATGACAGGGGGTAAAACTGAAGCTTTCTTT.

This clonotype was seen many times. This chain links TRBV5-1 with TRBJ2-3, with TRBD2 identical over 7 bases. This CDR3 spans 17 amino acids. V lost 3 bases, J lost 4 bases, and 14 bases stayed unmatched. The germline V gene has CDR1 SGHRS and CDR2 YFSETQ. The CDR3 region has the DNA TGCGCCAGCAGCTCGGTACAGACCCTAGCGGACCCAGATACGCAGTATTTT. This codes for CASSSVQTLADPDTQYF.

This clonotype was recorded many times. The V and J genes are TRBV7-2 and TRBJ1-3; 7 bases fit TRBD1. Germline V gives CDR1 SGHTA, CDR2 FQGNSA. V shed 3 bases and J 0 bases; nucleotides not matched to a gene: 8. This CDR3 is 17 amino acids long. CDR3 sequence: CASSFPGQAFSGNTIYF. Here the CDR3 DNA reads TGTGCCAGCAGCTTCCCAGGACAGGCGTTCTCTGGAAACACCATATATTTT.

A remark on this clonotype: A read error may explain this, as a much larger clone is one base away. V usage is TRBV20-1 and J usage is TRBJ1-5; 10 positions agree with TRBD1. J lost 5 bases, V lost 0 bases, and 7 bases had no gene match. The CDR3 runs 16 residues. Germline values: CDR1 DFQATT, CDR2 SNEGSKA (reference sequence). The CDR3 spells CSARDGGQGLDQPQHF. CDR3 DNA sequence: TGCAGTGCTAGAGATGGGGGACAGGGGCTGGATCAGCCCCAGCATTTT.

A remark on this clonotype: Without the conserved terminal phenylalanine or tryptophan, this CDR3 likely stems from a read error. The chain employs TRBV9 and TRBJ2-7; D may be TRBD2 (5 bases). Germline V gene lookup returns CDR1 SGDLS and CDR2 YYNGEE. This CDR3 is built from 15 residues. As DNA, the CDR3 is TGTGCCAGCAGAGTAGGAGAGGGATACTCCTACGAGCAGTACTTG. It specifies CASRVGEGYSYEQYL.

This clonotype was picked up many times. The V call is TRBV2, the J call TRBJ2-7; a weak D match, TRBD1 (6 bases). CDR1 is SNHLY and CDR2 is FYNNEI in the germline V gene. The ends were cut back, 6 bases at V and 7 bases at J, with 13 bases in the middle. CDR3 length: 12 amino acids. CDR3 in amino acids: CASSEQGWEQYF. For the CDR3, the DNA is TGTGCCAGCAGCGAACAGGGTTGGGAGCAGTACTTC.

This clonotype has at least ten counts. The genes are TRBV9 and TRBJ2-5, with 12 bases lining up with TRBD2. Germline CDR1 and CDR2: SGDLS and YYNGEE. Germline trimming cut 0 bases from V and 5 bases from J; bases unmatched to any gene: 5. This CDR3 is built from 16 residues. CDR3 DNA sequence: TGTGCCAGCAGCGTAGATCCTAGCGGGAGGGGGGAGACCCAGTACTTC. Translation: CASSVDPSGRGETQYF. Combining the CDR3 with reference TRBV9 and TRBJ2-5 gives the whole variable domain DSGVTQTPKHLITATGQRVTLRCSPRSGDLSVYWYQQSLDQGLQFLIQYYNGEERAKGNILERFSAQQFPDLHSELNLSSLELGDSALYFCASSVDPSGRGETQYFGPGTRLLVL.

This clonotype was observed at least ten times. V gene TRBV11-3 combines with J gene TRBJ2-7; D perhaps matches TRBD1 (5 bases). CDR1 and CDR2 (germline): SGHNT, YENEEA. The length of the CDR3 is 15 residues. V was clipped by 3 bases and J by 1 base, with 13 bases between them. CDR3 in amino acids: CASSFGRVKSYEQYF. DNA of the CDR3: TGTGCCAGCAGCTTTGGCAGGGTGAAATCCTACGAGCAGTACTTC. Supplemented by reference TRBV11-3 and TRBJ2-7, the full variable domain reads EAGVVQSPRYKIIEKKQPVAFWCNPISGHNTLYWYLQNLGQGPELLIRYENEEAVDDSQLPKDRFSAERLKGVDSTLKIQPAELGDSAVYLCASSFGRVKSYEQYFGPGTRLTVT.

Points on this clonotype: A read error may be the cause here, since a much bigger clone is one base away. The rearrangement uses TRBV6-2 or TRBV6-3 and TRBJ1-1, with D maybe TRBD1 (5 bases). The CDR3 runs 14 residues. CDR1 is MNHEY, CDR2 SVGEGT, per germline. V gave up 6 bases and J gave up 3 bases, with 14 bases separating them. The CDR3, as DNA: TGTGCCAGCAGGCCCAGGGTAGGATACACTGAAGCTTTCTTT. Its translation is CASRPRVGYTEAFF.

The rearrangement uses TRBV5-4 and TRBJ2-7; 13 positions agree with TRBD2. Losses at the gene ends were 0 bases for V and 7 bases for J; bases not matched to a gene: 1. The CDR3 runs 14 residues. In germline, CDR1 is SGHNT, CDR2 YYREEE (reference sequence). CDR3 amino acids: CASSLGTSGREQYF. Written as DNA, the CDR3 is TGTGCCAGCAGCTTGGGGACTAGCGGGAGAGAGCAGTACTTC.

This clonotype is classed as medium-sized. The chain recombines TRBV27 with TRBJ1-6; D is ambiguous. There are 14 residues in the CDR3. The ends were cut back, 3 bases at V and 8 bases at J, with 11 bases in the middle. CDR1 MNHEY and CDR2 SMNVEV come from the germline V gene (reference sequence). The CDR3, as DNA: TGTGCCAGCAGTTTGGGAGGGCATGATTCACCCCTCCACTTT. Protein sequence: CASSLGGHDSPLHF.

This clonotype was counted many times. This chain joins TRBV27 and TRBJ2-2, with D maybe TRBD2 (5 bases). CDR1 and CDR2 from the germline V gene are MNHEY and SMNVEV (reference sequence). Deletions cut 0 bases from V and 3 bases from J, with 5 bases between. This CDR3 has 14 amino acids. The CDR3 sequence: CASSLSSDTGELFF. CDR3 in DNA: TGTGCCAGCAGTTTATCTAGCGACACCGGGGAGCTGTTTTTT.

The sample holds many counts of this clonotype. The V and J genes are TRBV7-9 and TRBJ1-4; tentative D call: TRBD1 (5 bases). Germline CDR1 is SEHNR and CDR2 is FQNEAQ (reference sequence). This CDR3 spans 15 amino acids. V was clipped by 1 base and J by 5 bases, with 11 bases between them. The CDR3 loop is CASSLGGRVNEKLFF. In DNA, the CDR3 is TGTGCCAGCAGCTTAGGTGGCAGGGTGAATGAAAAACTGTTTTTT.